These T cell receptor beta chains were read from a single sample in a study of OX40 agonist ivuxolimab in advanced cancers. TCRdb keeps only in-frame clones here, not all; method: immunoSEQ multiplex PCR. Of 90,000 to 100,000 clones in the sample, 80% to 90% were seen once. The source material was CD4+ or CD8+ T cells sorted from blood, sampled in a trial of the OX40 agonist ivuxolimab. The receptors derive from an adult with an advanced solid tumor such as melanoma, head and neck, liver or kidney cancer. CDR3s include the opening cysteine and the closing phenylalanine or tryptophan. The D gene is left open where the match is weak. Clone size, where shown, is once, few, many, or a class for clones that have expanded.

v_call: TRBV18
clone_size: -
d_call: -
j_call: TRBJ1-1
cdr3_aa: CASSPGGAGITEAFF
cdr3_nt: TGTGCCAGCTCACCAGGGGGGGCTGGAATCACTGAAGCTTTCTTT

v_call: TRBV18
clone_size: -
d_call: -
j_call: TRBJ2-5
cdr3_aa: CASSPKGSQEPQETQYF
cdr3_nt: TGTGCCAGCTCACCAAAGGGCTCACAGGAGCCTCAAGAGACCCAGTACTTC

v_call: TRBV28
clone_size: -
d_call: -
j_call: TRBJ1-2
cdr3_aa: CASSTGTDGYTF
cdr3_nt: TGTGCCAGCAGTACCGGGACTGATGGCTACACCTTC

v_call: TRBV5-1
clone_size: -
d_call: -
j_call: TRBJ2-6
cdr3_aa: CASSLLPGANVLTF
cdr3_nt: TGCGCCAGCAGTCTCCTCCCTGGGGCCAACGTCCTGACTTTC

v_call: TRBV30
clone_size: -
d_call: TRBD1
j_call: TRBJ1-1
cdr3_aa: CAWTGGYGPNTEAFF
cdr3_nt: TGTGCCTGGACAGGGGGCTATGGCCCCAACACTGAAGCTTTCTTT

v_call: TRBV6-5
clone_size: -
d_call: -
j_call: TRBJ1-1
cdr3_aa: CASLDLRGGNTEAFF
cdr3_nt: TGTGCCAGCCTCGACCTCCGGGGCGGAAACACTGAAGCTTTCTTT

v_call: TRBV11-2
clone_size: -
d_call: -
j_call: TRBJ2-3
cdr3_aa: CATGTLSDTQYF
cdr3_nt: TGTGCCACCGGGACCCTTTCCGATACGCAGTATTTT

v_call: TRBV10-2
clone_size: -
d_call: -
j_call: TRBJ1-1
cdr3_aa: CASGGLPQGGTEAFF
cdr3_nt: TGCGCCAGCGGGGGTTTACCTCAGGGAGGGACTGAAGCTTTCTTT

v_call: TRBV7-2
clone_size: -
d_call: -
j_call: TRBJ1-2
cdr3_aa: CASSSETGGYYGYTF
cdr3_nt: TGTGCCAGCAGCTCAGAGACAGGAGGCTACTATGGCTACACCTTC

v_call: TRBV5-1
clone_size: -
d_call: -
j_call: TRBJ1-6
cdr3_aa: CASSLGGPLGSPLHF
cdr3_nt: TGCGCCAGCAGCTTGGGCGGACCCTTAGGATCACCCCTCCACTTT

v_call: TRBV18
clone_size: -
d_call: TRBD1
j_call: TRBJ2-2
cdr3_aa: CASSPSQGADTGELFF
cdr3_nt: TGTGCCAGCTCACCGTCACAGGGGGCTGACACCGGGGAGCTGTTTTTT

v_call: TRBV5-1
clone_size: once
d_call: -
j_call: TRBJ2-7
cdr3_aa: CASSEAGTLREEQYF
cdr3_nt: TGCGCCAGCAGCGAGGCCGGGACCCTGCGGGAAGAGCAGTACTTC

v_call: TRBV6-5
clone_size: -
d_call: -
j_call: TRBJ1-2
cdr3_aa: CASGIKGYGYTF
cdr3_nt: TGTGCCAGCGGCATAAAGGGGTATGGCTACACCTTC

v_call: TRBV18
clone_size: -
d_call: -
j_call: TRBJ1-1
cdr3_aa: CASSPAGANTEAFF
cdr3_nt: TGTGCCAGCTCACCCGCAGGGGCTAACACTGAAGCTTTCTTT

v_call: TRBV25-1
clone_size: -
d_call: TRBD2
j_call: TRBJ2-1
cdr3_aa: CASSEAGRDEQFF
cdr3_nt: TGTGCCAGCAGTGAGGCCGGGAGGGATGAGCAGTTCTTC

v_call: TRBV18
clone_size: -
d_call: TRBD1
j_call: TRBJ2-1
cdr3_aa: CASSPDRTGELSYNEQFF
cdr3_nt: TGTGCCAGCTCACCCGATCGGACAGGTGAACTCTCCTACAATGAGCAGTTCTTC

v_call: TRBV7-9
clone_size: -
d_call: -
j_call: TRBJ2-7
cdr3_aa: CASSLDKGVLYEQYF
cdr3_nt: TGTGCCAGCAGCTTAGATAAGGGGGTTTTGTACGAGCAGTACTTC

v_call: TRBV7-9
clone_size: -
d_call: TRBD1
j_call: TRBJ2-7
cdr3_aa: CASSKSGQGANEQYF
cdr3_nt: TGTGCCAGCAGCAAATCCGGACAGGGGGCCAACGAGCAGTACTTC

v_call: TRBV2
clone_size: -
d_call: -
j_call: TRBJ1-5
cdr3_aa: CASSSDRPPQPQHF
cdr3_nt: TGTGCCAGCAGTTCGGACCGCCCCCCCCAGCCCCAGCATTTT

v_call: TRBV27
clone_size: -
d_call: -
j_call: TRBJ1-2
cdr3_aa: CASSNSGVYGYTF
cdr3_nt: TGTGCCAGCAGTAATTCAGGGGTCTATGGCTACACCTTC

v_call: TRBV5-4
clone_size: -
d_call: -
j_call: TRBJ2-5
cdr3_aa: CASSLAWGVQETQYF
cdr3_nt: TGTGCCAGCAGCTTGGCTTGGGGGGTCCAAGAGACCCAGTACTTC

v_call: TRBV14
clone_size: -
d_call: -
j_call: TRBJ2-5
cdr3_aa: CASSPGGGKTQYF
cdr3_nt: TGTGCCAGCTCCCCGGGGGGCGGCAAGACCCAGTACTTC

v_call: TRBV7-6
clone_size: -
d_call: TRBD2
j_call: TRBJ2-2
cdr3_aa: CASSPRTSGGFTGELFF
cdr3_nt: TGTGCCAGCAGCCCCCGGACTAGCGGGGGTTTTACCGGGGAGCTGTTTTTT

v_call: TRBV11-2
clone_size: -
d_call: -
j_call: TRBJ1-1
cdr3_aa: CASSDTVGTEAFF
cdr3_nt: TGTGCCAGCAGCGACACGGTAGGCACTGAAGCTTTCTTT

v_call: TRBV28
clone_size: -
d_call: -
j_call: TRBJ2-3
cdr3_aa: CASSSGDADTQYF
cdr3_nt: TGTGCCAGCAGCTCGGGGGACGCAGATACGCAGTATTTT

v_call: TRBV7-2
clone_size: once
d_call: -
j_call: TRBJ2-1
cdr3_aa: CASSLGANIINEQFF
cdr3_nt: TGTGCCAGCAGCTTAGGCGCTAATATCATCAATGAGCAGTTCTTC

v_call: TRBV30
clone_size: -
d_call: -
j_call: TRBJ1-1
cdr3_aa: CAWRKQVNTEAFF
cdr3_nt: TGTGCCTGGAGAAAACAGGTGAACACTGAAGCTTTCTTT

v_call: TRBV2
clone_size: -
d_call: -
j_call: TRBJ1-5
cdr3_aa: CASSDRTGLSNQPQHF
cdr3_nt: TGTGCCAGCAGTGATCGTACAGGGTTAAGCAATCAGCCCCAGCATTTT